This T cell receptor beta chain originates from a study of beta chain features in type 1 diabetes. Overall study results and limits: The study left unresolved whether HLA type influences TCRB rearrangement. Equally in patients and controls, shorter templates might have been favored by PCR.

CDR1 MNHEY and CDR2 SMNVEV come from the germline V gene (reference sequence). This CDR3 is 15 amino acids long. V lost 3 bases and J 4 bases, leaving 13 bases between the germline ends. Expressed TCRB transcripts were sequenced after all isolated RNA was converted to cDNA. The repertoire was sequenced with immunoSEQ multiplex PCR; TCRdb's copy has only in-frame clones and lacks some. The sample contains some 150,000 clones, 48% of which appear only once. On this clone: The antigen remains undetermined.

The J gene is TRBJ2-1, the V gene TRBV27; TRBD2 might be the D (6 bases). Sequenced input: Tregs from blood. This TCR was recovered from a man aged 18 to 29 in good health. CDR3 sequence reads: CASSFGAGGYNEQFF. CDR3 DNA sequence: TGTGCCAGCAGTTTTGGCGCCGGGGGTTACAATGAGCAGTTCTTC.